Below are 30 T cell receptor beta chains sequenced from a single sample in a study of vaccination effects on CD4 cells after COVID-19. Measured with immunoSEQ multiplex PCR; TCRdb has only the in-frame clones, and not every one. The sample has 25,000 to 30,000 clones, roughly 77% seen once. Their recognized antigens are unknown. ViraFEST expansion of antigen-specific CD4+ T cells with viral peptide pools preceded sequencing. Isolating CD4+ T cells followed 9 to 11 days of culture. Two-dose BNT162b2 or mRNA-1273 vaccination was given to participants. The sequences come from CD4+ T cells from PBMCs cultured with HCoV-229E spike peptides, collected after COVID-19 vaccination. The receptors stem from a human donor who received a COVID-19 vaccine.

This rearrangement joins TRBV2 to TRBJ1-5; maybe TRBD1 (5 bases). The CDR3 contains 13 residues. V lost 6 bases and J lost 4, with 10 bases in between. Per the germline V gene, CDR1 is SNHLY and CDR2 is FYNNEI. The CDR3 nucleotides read TGTGCCAGCAGGAGGGAGGGGAATCAGCCCCAGCATTTT. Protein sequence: CASRREGNQPQHF.

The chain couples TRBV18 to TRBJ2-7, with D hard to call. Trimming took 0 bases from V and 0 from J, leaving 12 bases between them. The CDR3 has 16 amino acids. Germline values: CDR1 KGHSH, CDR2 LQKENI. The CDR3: CASSPPLGSSSYEQYF. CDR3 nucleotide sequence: TGTGCCAGCTCACCACCCTTGGGCTCGAGCTCCTACGAGCAGTACTTC.

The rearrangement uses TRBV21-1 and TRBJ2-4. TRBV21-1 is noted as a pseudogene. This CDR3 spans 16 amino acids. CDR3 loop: CASSKAGIWAKNIQYF. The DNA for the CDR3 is TGTGCCAGCAGCAAAGCAGGGATATGGGCCAAAAACATTCAGTACTTC.

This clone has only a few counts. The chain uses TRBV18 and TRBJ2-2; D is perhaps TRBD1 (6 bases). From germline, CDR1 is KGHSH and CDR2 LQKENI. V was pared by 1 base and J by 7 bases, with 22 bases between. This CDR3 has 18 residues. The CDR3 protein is CASSPRRLGAGENGELFF. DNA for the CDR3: TGTGCCAGCTCACCACGACGTCTTGGGGCAGGGGAAAACGGGGAGCTGTTTTTT.

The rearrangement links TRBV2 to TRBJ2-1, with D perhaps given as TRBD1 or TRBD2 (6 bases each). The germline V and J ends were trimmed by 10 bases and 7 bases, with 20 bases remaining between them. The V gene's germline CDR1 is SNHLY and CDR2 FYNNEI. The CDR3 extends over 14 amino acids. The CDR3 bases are TGTGCCACCGAGGGGGGAGCCCTAGGGAATGAGCAGTTCTTC. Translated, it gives CATEGGALGNEQFF.

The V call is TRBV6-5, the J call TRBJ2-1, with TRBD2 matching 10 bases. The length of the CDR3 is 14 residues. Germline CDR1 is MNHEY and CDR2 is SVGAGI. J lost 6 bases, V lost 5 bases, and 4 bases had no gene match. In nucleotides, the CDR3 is TGTGCCAGCAGTAGCGGGGGGGCTGGCAATGAGCAGTTCTTC. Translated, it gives CASSSGGAGNEQFF.

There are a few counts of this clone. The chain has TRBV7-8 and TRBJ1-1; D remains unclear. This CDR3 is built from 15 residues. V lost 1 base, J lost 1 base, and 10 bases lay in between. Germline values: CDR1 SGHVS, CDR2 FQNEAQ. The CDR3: CASSLGSGWNTEAFF. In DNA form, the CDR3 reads TGTGCCAGCAGCTTAGGTTCAGGATGGAACACTGAAGCTTTCTTT.

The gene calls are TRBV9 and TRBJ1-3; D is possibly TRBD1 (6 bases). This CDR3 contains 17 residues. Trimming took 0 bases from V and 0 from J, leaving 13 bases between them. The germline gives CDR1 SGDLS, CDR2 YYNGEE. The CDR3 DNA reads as TGTGCCAGCAGCGTAGGAGGGACACCAAACTCTGGAAACACCATATATTTT. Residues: CASSVGGTPNSGNTIYF.

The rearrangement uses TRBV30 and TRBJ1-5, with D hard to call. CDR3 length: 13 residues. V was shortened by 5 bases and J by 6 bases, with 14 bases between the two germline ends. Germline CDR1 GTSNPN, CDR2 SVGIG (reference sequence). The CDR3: CAWGNGDSQPQHF. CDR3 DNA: TGTGCCTGGGGGAACGGGGATAGTCAGCCCCAGCATTTT. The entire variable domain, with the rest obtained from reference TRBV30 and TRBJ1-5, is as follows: SQTIHQWPATLVQPVGSPLSLECTVEGTSNPNLYWYRQAAGRGLQLLFYSVGIGQISSEVPQNLSASRPQDRQFILSSKKLLLSDSGFYLCAWGNGDSQPQHFGDGTRLSIL.

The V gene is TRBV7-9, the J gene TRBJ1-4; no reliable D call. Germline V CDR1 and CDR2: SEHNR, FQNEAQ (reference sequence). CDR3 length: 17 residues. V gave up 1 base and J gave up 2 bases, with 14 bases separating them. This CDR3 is CASSLGRYRSTNEKLFF. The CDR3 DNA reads TGTGCCAGCAGCTTAGGACGCTACCGCAGCACTAATGAAAAACTGTTTTTT.

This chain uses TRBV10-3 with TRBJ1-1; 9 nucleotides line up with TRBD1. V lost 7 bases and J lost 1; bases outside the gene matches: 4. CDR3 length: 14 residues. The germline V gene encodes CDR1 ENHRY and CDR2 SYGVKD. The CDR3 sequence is CAITTGGGNTEAFF. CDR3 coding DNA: TGTGCCATCACGACAGGGGGTGGGAACACTGAAGCTTTCTTT.

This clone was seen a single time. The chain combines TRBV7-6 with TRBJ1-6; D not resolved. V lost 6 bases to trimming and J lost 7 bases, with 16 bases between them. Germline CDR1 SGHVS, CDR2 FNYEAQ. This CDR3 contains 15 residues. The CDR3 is CASSFETGGNSPLHF. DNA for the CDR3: TGTGCCAGCAGTTTCGAGACGGGTGGGAATTCACCCCTCCACTTT.

CDR3: CASSELAGNQETQYF. The CDR3 bases are TGTGCCAGCAGTGAGCTAGCGGGGAACCAAGAGACCCAGTACTTC. V gene TRBV6-1 combines with J gene TRBJ2-5, with 9 bases matching TRBD2. CDR1 is MNHNS and CDR2 is SASEGT in the germline V gene. The CDR3 is 15 residues long. V lost 3 bases, J lost 0 bases, and 2 bases stayed unmatched.

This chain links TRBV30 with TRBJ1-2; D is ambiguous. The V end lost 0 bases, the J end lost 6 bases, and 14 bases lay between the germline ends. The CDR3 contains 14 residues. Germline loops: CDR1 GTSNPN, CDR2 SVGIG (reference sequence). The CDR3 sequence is CAWSVLYSRNGYTF. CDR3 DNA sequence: TGTGCCTGGAGTGTATTATATAGTCGGAATGGCTACACCTTC.

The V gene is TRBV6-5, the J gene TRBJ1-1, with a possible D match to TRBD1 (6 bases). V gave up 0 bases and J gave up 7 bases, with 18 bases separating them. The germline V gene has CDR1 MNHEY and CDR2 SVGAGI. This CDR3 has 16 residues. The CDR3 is CASSYSAGVVTSEAFF. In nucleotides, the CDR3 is TGTGCCAGCAGTTACTCAGCAGGGGTCGTGACGAGTGAAGCTTTCTTT.

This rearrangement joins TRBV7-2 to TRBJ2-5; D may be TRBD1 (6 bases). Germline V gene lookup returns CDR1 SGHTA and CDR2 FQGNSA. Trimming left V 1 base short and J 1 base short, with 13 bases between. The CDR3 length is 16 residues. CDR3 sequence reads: CASSLVSGGLQETQYF. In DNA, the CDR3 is TGTGCCAGCAGCTTAGTTAGTGGGGGCCTCCAAGAGACCCAGTACTTC.

The DNA for the CDR3 is TGTGCCAGCAGTTACTCAGGACAGACTGGGGCCAACGTCCTGACTTTC. Amino acids: CASSYSGQTGANVLTF. This chain joins TRBV6-5 and TRBJ2-6, with D tentatively TRBD1 (6 bases). CDR1 and CDR2 from the germline V gene are MNHEY and SVGAGI. V was trimmed by 0 bases and J by 2 bases, leaving 8 bases between them. This CDR3 region has 16 residues.

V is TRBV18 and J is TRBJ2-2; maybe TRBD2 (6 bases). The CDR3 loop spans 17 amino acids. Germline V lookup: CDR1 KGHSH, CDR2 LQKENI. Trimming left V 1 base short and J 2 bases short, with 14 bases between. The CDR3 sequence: CASSPQGRGSNTGELFF. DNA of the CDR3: TGTGCCAGCTCACCACAAGGACGGGGGTCCAACACCGGGGAGCTGTTTTTT.

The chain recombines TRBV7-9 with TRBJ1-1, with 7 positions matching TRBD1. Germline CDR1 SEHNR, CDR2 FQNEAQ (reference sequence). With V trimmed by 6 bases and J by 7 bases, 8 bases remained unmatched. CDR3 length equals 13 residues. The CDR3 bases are TGTGCCAGCAGGCTCATGGGGACAGATGAAGCTTTCTTT. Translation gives CASRLMGTDEAFF.

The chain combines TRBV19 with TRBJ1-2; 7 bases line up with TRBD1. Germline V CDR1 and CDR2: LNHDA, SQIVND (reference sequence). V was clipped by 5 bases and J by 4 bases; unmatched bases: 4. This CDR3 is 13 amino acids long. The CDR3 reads CASSAGGLYGYTF. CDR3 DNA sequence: TGTGCCAGTAGTGCAGGGGGACTCTATGGCTACACCTTC. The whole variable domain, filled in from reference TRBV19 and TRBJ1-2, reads DGGITQSPKYLFRKEGQNVTLSCEQNLNHDAMYWYRQDPGQGLRLIYYSQIVNDFQKGDIAEGYSVSREKKESFPLTVTSAQKNPTAFYLCASSAGGLYGYTFGSGTRLTVV.

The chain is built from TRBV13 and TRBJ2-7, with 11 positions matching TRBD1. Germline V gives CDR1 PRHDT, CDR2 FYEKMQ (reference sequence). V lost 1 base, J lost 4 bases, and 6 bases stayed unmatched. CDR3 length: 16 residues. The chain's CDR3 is CASSLAPGDRGYEQYF. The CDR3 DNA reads TGTGCCAGCAGCTTAGCCCCCGGGGACAGGGGGTACGAGCAGTACTTC. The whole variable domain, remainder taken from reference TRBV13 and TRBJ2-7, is AAGVIQSPRHLIKEKRETATLKCYPIPRHDTVYWYQQGPGQDPQFLISFYEKMQSDKGSIPDRFSAQQFSDYHSELNMSSLELGDSALYFCASSLAPGDRGYEQYFGPGTRLTVT.

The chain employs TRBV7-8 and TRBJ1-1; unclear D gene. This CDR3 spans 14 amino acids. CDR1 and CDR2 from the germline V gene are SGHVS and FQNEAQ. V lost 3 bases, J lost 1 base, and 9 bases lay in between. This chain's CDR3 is CASSFQSRNTEAFF. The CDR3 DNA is TGTGCCAGCAGCTTTCAGTCGAGGAACACTGAAGCTTTCTTT.

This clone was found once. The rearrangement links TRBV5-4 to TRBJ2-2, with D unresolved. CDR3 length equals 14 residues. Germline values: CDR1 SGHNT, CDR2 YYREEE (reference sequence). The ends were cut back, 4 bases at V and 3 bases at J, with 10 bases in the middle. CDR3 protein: CASSNAEHTGELFF. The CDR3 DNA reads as TGTGCCAGCAGCAACGCAGAGCACACCGGGGAGCTGTTTTTT.

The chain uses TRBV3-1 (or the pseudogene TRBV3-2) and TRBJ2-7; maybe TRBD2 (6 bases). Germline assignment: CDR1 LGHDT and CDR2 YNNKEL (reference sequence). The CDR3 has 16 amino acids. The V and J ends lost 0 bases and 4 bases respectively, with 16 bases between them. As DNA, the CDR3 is TGTGCCAGCAGCCAAGAAGCTGTAGGGACTCGATACGAGCAGTACTTC. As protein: CASSQEAVGTRYEQYF.

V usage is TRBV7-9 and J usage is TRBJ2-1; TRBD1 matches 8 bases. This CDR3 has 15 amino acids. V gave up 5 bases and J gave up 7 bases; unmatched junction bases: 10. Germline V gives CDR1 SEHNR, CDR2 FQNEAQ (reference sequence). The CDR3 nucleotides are TGTGCCAGCAGCCCACCCTTTCGACAGGGGAATGAGCAGTTCTTC. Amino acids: CASSPPFRQGNEQFF.

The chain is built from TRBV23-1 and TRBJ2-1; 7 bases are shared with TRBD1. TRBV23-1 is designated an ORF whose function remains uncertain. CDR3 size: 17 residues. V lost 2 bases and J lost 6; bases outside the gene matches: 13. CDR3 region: CASSQSPRQGPVNEQFF. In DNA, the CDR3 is TGCGCCAGCAGTCAAAGTCCAAGACAGGGTCCGGTCAATGAGCAGTTCTTC.

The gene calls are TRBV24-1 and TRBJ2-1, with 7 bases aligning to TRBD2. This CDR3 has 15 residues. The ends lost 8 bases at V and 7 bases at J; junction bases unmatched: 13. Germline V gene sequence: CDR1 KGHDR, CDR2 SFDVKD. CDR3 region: CATKSQRELRNEQFF. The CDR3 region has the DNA TGTGCCACCAAAAGCCAGCGGGAACTTAGGAATGAGCAGTTCTTC.

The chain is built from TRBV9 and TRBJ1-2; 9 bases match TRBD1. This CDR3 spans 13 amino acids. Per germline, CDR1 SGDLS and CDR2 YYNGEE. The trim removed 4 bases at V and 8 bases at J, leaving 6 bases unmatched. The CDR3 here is CASSPGTGRGYTF. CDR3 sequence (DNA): TGTGCCAGCAGCCCTGGGACAGGGCGAGGCTACACCTTC.

The CDR3 DNA reads as TGTGCCAGCAGACCCGGGACTAGTGACAATGAGCAGTTCTTC. Translated, it gives CASRPGTSDNEQFF. This chain uses TRBV6-5 with TRBJ2-1, with 8 bases lining up with TRBD2. CDR3 length: 14 amino acids. The trim removed 6 bases at V and 5 bases at J, leaving 6 bases unmatched. CDR1 and CDR2 (germline): MNHEY, SVGAGI.

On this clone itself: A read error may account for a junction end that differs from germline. The CDR3 DNA follows: TGTGCCAGCTCCCCACCGGGACAGGGCGTATACGAGCAGTACTTC. Its protein is CASSPPGQGVYEQYF. V and J are TRBV18 and TRBJ2-7, with 9 positions matching TRBD1. The germline V gene has CDR1 KGHSH and CDR2 LQKENI. The CDR3 consists of 15 residues.